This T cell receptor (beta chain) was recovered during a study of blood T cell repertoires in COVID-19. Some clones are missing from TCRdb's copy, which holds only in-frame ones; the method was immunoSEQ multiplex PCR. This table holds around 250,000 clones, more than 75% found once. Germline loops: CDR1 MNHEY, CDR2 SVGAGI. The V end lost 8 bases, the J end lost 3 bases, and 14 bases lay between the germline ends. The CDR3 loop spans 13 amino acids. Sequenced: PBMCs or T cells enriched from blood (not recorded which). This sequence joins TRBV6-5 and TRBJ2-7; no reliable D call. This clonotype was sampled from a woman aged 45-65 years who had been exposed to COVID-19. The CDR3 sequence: CASEADNIYEQYF. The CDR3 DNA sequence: TGTGCCAGCGAGGCGGATAATATCTACGAGCAGTACTTC.